This T cell receptor beta chain was recorded in a study of blood T cell repertoires in COVID-19. About the study: Italy, Spain and the United States were the sources of the convalescent and acute COVID-19 samples. The analysed material was cDNA or gDNA that came from T cells, B-cell-depleted T cells, or PBMCs.

The length of the CDR3 is 15 residues. CDR1 and CDR2 from the germline V gene are SGHTA and FQGNSA. V lost 3 bases, J lost 2 bases, and 10 bases lay in between. Original handling: Scientists estimated how many nucleated cells there were by amplifying reference gene primers. The method was immunoSEQ multiplex PCR; TCRdb's version includes in-frame clones alone and lacks a portion of them. The DNA gave D and trimming, while V, J and clone size come from that table. This table holds 59,000 or so clones, roughly 78% found once. Input material: peripheral blood. This rearrangement joins TRBV7-2 to TRBJ2-2, with no clear D. The sequence was obtained from a man aged 60-69 years with acute or convalescent COVID-19. CDR3 nucleotide sequence: TGTGCCAGCAGCTTCCTACTTGCCAACACCGGGGAGCTGTTTTTT. Translated: CASSFLLANTGELFF.